The 7 T cell receptor beta chains below all came from one sample that was sequenced in a study of CXCR3-negative and CXCR3-positive naive CD8 T cells. The authors made the TRB cDNA libraries by 5' RACE using UMI labels. TCRdb reprocessed the 5' RACE reads, keeping one entry per CDR3 protein, no DNA. This sample carries 43,000 or so distinct CDR3 sequences, with roughly 1.6% going to the ten biggest clones. The sample consisted of naive CXCR3- CD8+ T cells from blood. Subset described: CD45RO-CCR7+CD27+CD95- naive CD8+ T cells lacking CXCR3 (TNR3-). These receptors all stem from a human donor in good health. Some clones in this sample may be carry-over from other donors' samples.

The chain carries TRBV25-1 and TRBJ2-5. Germline V lookup: CDR1 MGHDK, CDR2 SYGVNS. The CDR3 extends over 16 amino acids. The CDR3: CASSDLFGEIWETQYF.

The V and J genes are TRBV1 and TRBJ2-3; checking the TCRdb D call of TRBD1 is not possible without DNA. TRBV1 is listed as a pseudogene. This CDR3 contains 12 residues. CDR3 amino acids: CTSSQAPDTQYF.

The chain uses TRBV20-1 and TRBJ2-7; the TRBD1 assignment by TCRdb is unverifiable without DNA. Per germline, CDR1 DFQATT and CDR2 SNEGSKA (reference sequence). This CDR3 is 13 amino acids long. CDR3 amino acids: CSAPDRFLGEQYF.

The chain recombines TRBV28 with TRBJ1-5; the D gene TCRdb calls, TRBD1, cannot be checked with no DNA. The length of the CDR3 is 16 residues. Germline V gene lookup returns CDR1 MDHEN and CDR2 SYDVKM. The CDR3 loop reads CASSRVAGAGNQPQHF. The full variable domain, with the rest looked up from reference TRBV28 and TRBJ1-5, is DVKVTQSSRYLVKRTGEKVFLECVQDMDHENMFWYRQDPGLGLRLIYFSYDVKMKEKGDIPEGYSVSREKKERFSLILESASTNQTSMYLCASSRVAGAGNQPQHFGDGTRLSIL.

The chain links TRBV7-3 to TRBJ2-7; the D gene TCRdb calls, TRBD2, cannot be checked with no DNA. This CDR3 comprises 14 residues. Germline V gene sequence: CDR1 SGHTA, CDR2 FQGTGA. This CDR3 is CASSSLAGDSEQYF.

The chain carries TRBV7-9 and TRBJ2-2; TCRdb gives TRBD1 as the D gene, but with no DNA this cannot be confirmed. Per the germline V gene, CDR1 is SEHNR and CDR2 is FQNEAQ (reference sequence). This CDR3 has 15 amino acids. The CDR3 region is CASSPIDRGNGELFF.

CDR3 amino acids: CATSRGGEEYQETQYF. This chain connects TRBV15 to TRBJ2-5. In germline, CDR1 is LNHNV, CDR2 YYDKDF (reference sequence). The CDR3 spans 16 residues.